Each of the 24 T cell receptor beta chains below was sequenced from the same sample in a study of OX40 agonist ivuxolimab in advanced cancers. Generated by immunoSEQ multiplex PCR, the TCRdb table keeps only in-frame clones and is missing some. In the table there are around 70,000 clones, around 85% of which are singletons. The material was CD4+ or CD8+ T cells sorted from blood, obtained in a trial of the OX40 agonist ivuxolimab. These receptors all come from an adult with an advanced solid tumor such as melanoma, head and neck, liver or kidney cancer.

This chain uses TRBV7-6 with TRBJ2-1; D is undetermined. There are 11 residues in the CDR3. CDR1 SGHVS and CDR2 FNYEAQ come from the germline V gene. Trimming took 5 bases from V and 9 from J, leaving 8 bases between them. Written as DNA, the CDR3 is TGTGCCAGCAGCGCGGCTTTTGAGCAGTTCTTC. Its translation: CASSAAFEQFF.

This chain uses TRBV5-1 with TRBJ2-6; no clear D. CDR1 and CDR2 from the germline V gene are SGHRS and YFSETQ. Trimming shortened V by 4 bases and J by 2 bases, and 10 bases separated the two germline ends. The CDR3 sequence is 15 residues long. This CDR3 reads CASSPWVTGANVLTF. The DNA of the CDR3 is TGCGCCAGCAGCCCCTGGGTCACTGGGGCCAACGTCCTGACTTTC.

This chain connects TRBV27 to TRBJ2-7; 9 bases align to TRBD1. V lost 4 bases to trimming and J lost 2 bases; unmatched junction nucleotides: 12. This CDR3 comprises 17 residues. CDR1 is MNHEY and CDR2 is SMNVEV in the germline V gene (reference sequence). CDR3 protein: CASSSRPRGTGPYEQYF. The CDR3, as DNA: TGTGCCAGCAGTTCCCGCCCCCGAGGGACAGGGCCCTACGAGCAGTACTTC.

The chain employs TRBV29-1 and TRBJ1-2; unclear D gene. Germline V lookup: CDR1 SQVTM, CDR2 ANQGSEA. V was cut by 7 bases and J by 0 bases, with 18 bases left in between. The CDR3 is made up of 15 amino acids. The CDR3 spells CSAESLRTANYGYTF. CDR3 bases: TGCAGCGCAGAAAGCCTAAGGACGGCTAACTATGGCTACACCTTC.

In DNA form, the CDR3 reads TGTGCCAGCAGTAGTCCAGCGGGAGGGGCAGATACGCAGTATTTT. Amino acid sequence: CASSSPAGGADTQYF. The rearrangement uses TRBV27 and TRBJ2-3, with 10 bases that match TRBD2. The CDR3 covers 15 residues. The junction had 6 bases not matched to a gene; V was cut back by 5 bases and J by 4 bases. The germline gives CDR1 MNHEY, CDR2 SMNVEV (reference sequence).

The chain couples TRBV5-6 to TRBJ1-4; D possibly corresponds to TRBD1 (5 bases). Germline values: CDR1 SGHDT, CDR2 YYEEEE. The germline V and J ends were trimmed by 3 bases and 2 bases, with 8 bases remaining between them. The CDR3 is 14 residues long. CDR3 amino acids: CASSSGHTNEKLFF. CDR3 coding DNA: TGTGCCAGCAGCTCTGGACACACTAATGAAAAACTGTTTTTT.

The V gene is TRBV28, the J gene TRBJ2-5, with D tentatively TRBD1 or TRBD2 (6 bases each). CDR1 and CDR2 (germline): MDHEN, SYDVKM. Trimming left V 4 bases short and J 4 bases short, with 13 bases between. The CDR3 contains 14 residues. CDR3 region: CASSYGGVRETQYF. The CDR3 DNA is TGTGCCAGCAGTTACGGGGGCGTACGAGAGACCCAGTACTTC.

CDR3 nucleotides: TGTGCCAGCAGCCCCGTGGGGGACGCCTATGGCTACACCTTC. It yields the protein CASSPVGDAYGYTF. This sequence joins TRBV6-5 and TRBJ1-2, with D perhaps TRBD1 (5 bases). V was cut by 6 bases and J by 4 bases, with 15 bases left in between. Germline V CDR1 and CDR2: MNHEY, SVGAGI. The CDR3 is made up of 14 amino acids.

The chain carries TRBV7-8 and TRBJ1-2, with 7 bases fitting TRBD1. Germline CDR1 reads SGHVS; CDR2 reads FQNEAQ. The junction had 10 bases not matched to a gene; V was cut back by 1 base and J by 5 bases. There are 16 residues in the CDR3. This CDR3 reads CASSLGSSGGGYGYTF. The CDR3 DNA reads as TGTGCCAGCAGCTTAGGATCTTCAGGGGGTGGTTATGGCTACACCTTC.

The rearrangement links TRBV7-4 to TRBJ1-5; 11 bases match TRBD1. CDR3 length: 14 amino acids. V trimming: 5 bases; J trimming: 6 bases; junction bases outside the gene matches: 3. Per the germline V gene, CDR1 is SGHVT and CDR2 is SQSDAQ. The CDR3 protein is CASSPGTGGQPQHF. CDR3 in DNA: TGTGCCAGCAGCCCAGGGACAGGGGGTCAGCCCCAGCATTTT.

The chain employs TRBV29-1 and TRBJ1-4; no clear D gene. CDR3 length equals 12 residues. CDR1 SQVTM and CDR2 ANQGSEA come from the germline V gene. The CDR3 coding sequence is TGCACCCTCGAGACAACTAATGAAAAACTGTTTTTT. It specifies CTLETTNEKLFF. The whole variable domain, filled in from reference TRBV29-1 and TRBJ1-4, reads SAVISQKPSRDICQRGTSLTIQCQVDSQVTMMFWYRQQPGQSLTLIATANQGSEATYESGFVIDKFPISRPNLTFSTLTVSNMSPEDSSIYLCTLETTNEKLFFGSGTQLSVL.

The V call is TRBV7-2, the J call TRBJ2-1; no reliable D call. V was shortened by 5 bases and J by 0 bases, with 11 bases between the two germline ends. Germline CDR1 reads SGHTA; CDR2 reads FQGNSA. CDR3 length equals 15 residues. For the CDR3, the DNA is TGTGCCAGCAGCGCTACTCCGAGCTCCTACAATGAGCAGTTCTTC. It specifies CASSATPSSYNEQFF.

V is TRBV14 and J is TRBJ1-4; D gene uncertain. Trimming removed 4 bases from V and 8 bases from J, with 5 bases in between. Germline values: CDR1 SGHDN, CDR2 FVKESK. This CDR3 is built from 11 residues. This CDR3 reads CASSLGEKLFF. DNA of the CDR3: TGTGCCAGCAGCCTGGGAGAAAAACTGTTTTTT.

The chain has TRBV6-4 and TRBJ2-3; 10 nucleotides match TRBD2. V gave up 5 bases and J gave up 4 bases; unmatched junction bases: 3. The germline V gene has CDR1 MRHNA and CDR2 SNTAGT. This CDR3 comprises 14 residues. The CDR3 nucleotides are TGTGCCAGCAGTCTAGCGGGAGCTTCAGATACGCAGTATTTT. Residues: CASSLAGASDTQYF.

This clone was seen more than once but under ten times. The chain links TRBV7-9 to TRBJ2-7; D gene unclear. In germline, CDR1 is SEHNR, CDR2 FQNEAQ (reference sequence). The CDR3 is 12 residues long. V dropped 2 bases and J dropped 6 bases, with 8 bases sitting between them. CDR3 sequence reads: CASSLRSGEQYV. The DNA for the CDR3 is TGTGCCAGCAGCTTACGCTCGGGCGAGCAGTACGTC.

This clone is a singleton in its sample. This chain links TRBV5-1 with TRBJ2-3; no clear D. CDR3 length: 19 residues. Germline-derived CDR1 and CDR2 are SGHRS and YFSETQ. V lost 3 bases to trimming and J lost 0 bases, with 23 bases between them. CDR3 DNA: TGCGCCAGCAGCTCCTACCAAGATTGGACCCAGAGGAGCACAGATACGCAGTATTTT. Residues: CASSSYQDWTQRSTDTQYF.

This clone was seen more than once but under ten times. The CDR3 is CASSPAGGVNSPLHF. The CDR3 DNA follows: TGCGCCAGCAGCCCCGCGGGGGGCGTAAATTCACCCCTCCACTTT. The rearrangement joins TRBV5-1 to TRBJ1-6; a weak D match, TRBD1 (6 bases). Germline CDR1 reads SGHRS; CDR2 reads YFSETQ. The CDR3 length is 15 residues. Trimming pared 4 bases from V and 7 bases from J, leaving 15 bases between.

V is TRBV7-3 and J is TRBJ1-4; D unclear. Germline V gene lookup returns CDR1 SGHTA and CDR2 FQGTGA. V lost 4 bases and J 7 bases, leaving 13 bases between the germline ends. The CDR3 spans 14 residues. CDR3 in amino acids: CASSSILEAEKLFF. The CDR3 region has the DNA TGTGCCAGCAGCTCGATCCTGGAGGCTGAAAAACTGTTTTTT.

The chain links TRBV6-6 to TRBJ2-7, with D maybe TRBD1 (5 bases). V was pared by 6 bases and J by 4 bases, with 19 bases between. Germline V gene lookup returns CDR1 MNHNY and CDR2 SVGAGI (reference sequence). The CDR3 is 15 residues long. The DNA for the CDR3 is TGTGCCAGCAGCGATCAGGGTGGAAAGCTTTACGAGCAGTACTTC. This translates into CASSDQGGKLYEQYF.

This chain uses TRBV7-3 with TRBJ2-1; possibly TRBD2 for D (5 bases). The ends were cut back, 2 bases at V and 3 bases at J, with 5 bases in the middle. The germline CDR1 and CDR2 sequences are SGHTA and FQGTGA. This CDR3 has 13 residues. The CDR3 bases are TGTGCCAGCAGCTTAGGGAGCTACAATGAGCAGTTCTTC. This codes for CASSLGSYNEQFF.

The rearrangement uses TRBV7-8 and TRBJ1-1, with 7 nucleotides matching TRBD1. J was trimmed by 1 base and V by 4 bases; bases with no gene match: 6. From germline, CDR1 is SGHVS and CDR2 FQNEAQ. This CDR3 is built from 15 residues. The CDR3 loop is CASSSTGTANTEAFF. The DNA of the CDR3 is TGTGCCAGCAGCTCGACCGGGACAGCGAACACTGAAGCTTTCTTT.

CDR3 DNA: TGTGCCAGCAGTGATACGGGAGGGCCCTACGAGCAGTACTTC. This gives the protein CASSDTGGPYEQYF. V is TRBV6-1 and J is TRBJ2-7; TRBD2 agrees at 8 bases. The germline V gene encodes CDR1 MNHNS and CDR2 SASEGT. With V trimmed by 3 bases and J by 2 bases, 3 bases remained unmatched. The CDR3 covers 14 residues.

This chain uses TRBV18 with TRBJ1-2, with no clear D. There are 12 residues in the CDR3. The V and J ends lost 3 bases and 7 bases respectively, with 9 bases between them. Looked up from germline, CDR1 is KGHSH and CDR2 is LQKENI. As DNA, the CDR3 is TGTGCCAGCTCACCTTGGAATAGTGGCTACACCTTC. This translates into CASSPWNSGYTF.

The chain uses TRBV2 and TRBJ2-1; D gene uncertain. V lost 5 bases, J lost 0 bases, and 14 bases lay in between. Germline assignment: CDR1 SNHLY and CDR2 FYNNEI. The CDR3 runs to 16 residues. The CDR3 here is CASSWTDLSSYNEQFF. In nucleotides, the CDR3 is TGTGCCAGCAGTTGGACGGACCTAAGCTCCTACAATGAGCAGTTCTTC.